This T cell receptor (beta chain) was documented in a study of cytotoxic CD8 clonotypes in ibrutinib-treated CLL. The wider study: The subjects consisted of approximately ten relapsed/refractory and roughly 15 treatment-naive individuals, with some 17 IGHV unmutated. Among responders, some 25 were partial and 2 complete; after median roughly 70 months, about 15 stayed remitted and approximately 12 progressed.

V lost 5 bases, J lost 2 bases, and 13 bases lay in between. The CDR3 is 14 residues long. Per the germline V gene, CDR1 is MDHEN and CDR2 is SYDVKM. Investigators sought sequencing depths of between 1 in 200,000 and 1 in 1 million T cells. TCRdb's copy holds only in-frame clones and misses some; the assay was immunoSEQ multiplex PCR. The sample has roughly 200,000 clones; roughly 73% are singletons. This TCR was sampled from a human donor with chronic lymphocytic leukemia. V usage is TRBV28 and J usage is TRBJ2-7; D call uncertain. The sequences come from PBMCs, collected after 12 months of ibrutinib treatment. The CDR3 loop is CASSPLLSPYEQYF. CDR3 DNA: TGTGCCAGCAGTCCCCTTCTGTCTCCCTACGAGCAGTACTTC. The whole variable domain, remainder taken from reference TRBV28 and TRBJ2-7, is DVKVTQSSRYLVKRTGEKVFLECVQDMDHENMFWYRQDPGLGLRLIYFSYDVKMKEKGDIPEGYSVSREKKERFSLILESASTNQTSMYLCASSPLLSPYEQYFGPGTRLTVT.